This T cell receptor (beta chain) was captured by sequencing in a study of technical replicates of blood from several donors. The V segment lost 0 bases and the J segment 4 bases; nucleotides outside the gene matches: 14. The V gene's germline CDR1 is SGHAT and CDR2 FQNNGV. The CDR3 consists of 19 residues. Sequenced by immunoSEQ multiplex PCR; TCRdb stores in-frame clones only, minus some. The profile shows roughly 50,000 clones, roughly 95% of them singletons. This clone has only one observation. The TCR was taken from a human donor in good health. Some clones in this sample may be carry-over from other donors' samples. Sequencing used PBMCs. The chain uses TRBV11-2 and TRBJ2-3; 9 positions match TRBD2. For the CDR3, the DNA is TGTGCCAGCAGCTTAGATGGGGGCGGGGGGGCCGCTAGGTCAGATACGCAGTATTTT. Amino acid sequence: CASSLDGGGGAARSDTQYF.